The 30 T cell receptor beta chains presented below share a single source sample, sequenced in a study of blood T cell repertoires in COVID-19. Using immunoSEQ multiplex PCR, the repertoire was profiled, and TCRdb retains in-frame clones only, with some absent. This sample has roughly 150,000 clones, with 84% found just once. The specimen sequenced was PBMCs or T cells enriched from blood (not recorded which). These receptors were taken from a woman aged 18-29 years who had been exposed to COVID-19.

The chain is built from TRBV20-1 and TRBJ2-1; 10 bases are shared with TRBD2. The CDR3 is 16 residues long. Germline loops: CDR1 DFQATT, CDR2 SNEGSKA (reference sequence). Unmatched junction bases numbered 12, after V lost 3 bases and J lost 7 bases. CDR3 bases: TGCAGTGCTAGTATTCCCCGTGGGACTAGCGTGAATGAGCAGTTCTTC. This encodes CSASIPRGTSVNEQFF.

The rearrangement joins TRBV28 to TRBJ1-4, with D perhaps TRBD1 (5 bases). V was trimmed by 3 bases and J by 7 bases, leaving 12 bases between them. The CDR3 length is 14 residues. Germline V CDR1 and CDR2: MDHEN, SYDVKM. The chain's CDR3 is CASSFRSGLEKLFF. The CDR3 DNA reads TGTGCCAGCAGTTTTCGGTCAGGGCTTGAAAAACTGTTTTTT.

In this sample, this clone turned up a few times. Other nucleotide sequences from this sample produce the same CDR3. The CDR3 sequence: CASSYSRTSRNTGELFF. In DNA form, the CDR3 reads TGTGCCAGCAGTTACTCACGGACATCCAGAAACACCGGGGAGCTGTTTTTT. The J gene is TRBJ2-2, the V gene TRBV6-2 or TRBV6-3; D perhaps matches TRBD1 (5 bases). Looked up from germline, CDR1 is MNHEY and CDR2 is SVGEGT. Trimming took 0 bases from V and 2 from J, leaving 13 bases between them. The CDR3 totals 17 residues.

The V call is TRBV7-9, the J call TRBJ1-1; 10 nucleotides match TRBD1. This CDR3 has 15 residues. J gave up 4 bases and V 1 base, and 3 bases lay outside the gene matches. Per the germline V gene, CDR1 is SEHNR and CDR2 is FQNEAQ (reference sequence). This CDR3 reads CASSLGRTGGTEAFF. DNA of the CDR3: TGTGCCAGCAGCTTAGGTAGGACAGGGGGCACTGAAGCTTTCTTT.

The gene calls are TRBV20-1 and TRBJ2-7, with TRBD1 matching over 7 bases. The CDR3 runs to 14 residues. The V and J ends lost 3 bases and 2 bases, in that order; junction bases with no gene match: 7. Looked up from germline, CDR1 is DFQATT and CDR2 is SNEGSKA (reference sequence). In DNA form, the CDR3 reads TGCAGTGCTAGTGACCGGGACAGCCCCTACGAGCAGTACTTC. It yields the protein CSASDRDSPYEQYF.

This clone was found once. This chain connects TRBV29-1 to TRBJ1-2; D perhaps matches TRBD1 (6 bases). Germline V gives CDR1 SQVTM, CDR2 ANQGSEA. Trimming removed 5 bases at V and 10 bases at J, with 14 bases between. This CDR3 is 11 amino acids long. CDR3 loop: CSVLSHRDYTF. CDR3 bases: TGCAGCGTTCTATCTCACAGGGACTACACCTTC. The full variable domain, with the rest looked up from reference TRBV29-1 and TRBJ1-2, is SAVISQKPSRDICQRGTSLTIQCQVDSQVTMMFWYRQQPGQSLTLIATANQGSEATYESGFVIDKFPISRPNLTFSTLTVSNMSPEDSSIYLCSVLSHRDYTFGSGTRLTVV.

The genes are TRBV4-1 and TRBJ1-6; D is uncertain. CDR1 is MGHRA and CDR2 is YSYEKL in the germline V gene. The CDR3 extends over 18 amino acids. Trimming took 4 bases from V and 8 from J, leaving 24 bases between them. The CDR3 DNA sequence: TGCGCCAGCAGCCCCGGGATGGCCCGCCGCTGGGTCCATTCACCCCTCCACTTT. Translation: CASSPGMARRWVHSPLHF.

Note on this clone: Other nucleotide sequences in the sample specify the same CDR3. The chain employs TRBV29-1 and TRBJ1-2; D unclear. The CDR3 covers 12 residues. Germline V gene lookup returns CDR1 SQVTM and CDR2 ANQGSEA. Deletions cut 4 bases from V and 2 bases from J, with 8 bases between. In DNA form, the CDR3 reads TGCAGCGTTGGAGGCGGAAACTATGGCTACACCTTC. It specifies CSVGGGNYGYTF.

The V call is TRBV28, the J call TRBJ1-1; tentatively, D is TRBD1 (5 bases). Germline V gene data show CDR1 as MDHEN and CDR2 as SYDVKM. The CDR3 consists of 11 residues. The V end was cut by 3 bases, the J end by 9 bases, with 8 bases between. CDR3 region: CASSFGGKAFF. CDR3 DNA: TGTGCCAGCAGTTTCGGGGGTAAAGCTTTCTTT.

V is TRBV4-2 and J is TRBJ2-7; 13 bases line up with TRBD2. This CDR3 comprises 15 residues. After removal of 4 bases from V and 4 bases from J, the junction contained 4 bases not matched to a gene. CDR1 is LGHNA and CDR2 is YNFKEQ in the germline V gene. CDR3 residues: CASSPGTSGIYEQYF. The CDR3 bases are TGTGCCAGCAGCCCGGGGACTAGCGGGATTTACGAGCAGTACTTC.

CDR3 bases: TGTGCCAGCAGCATTATAGCGGGAGGGATCAACAATGAGCAGTTCTTC. It is translated as CASSIIAGGINNEQFF. The J gene is TRBJ2-1, the V gene TRBV7-2; 11 bases match TRBD2. Germline V gene lookup returns CDR1 SGHTA and CDR2 FQGNSA. V was clipped by 5 bases and J by 5 bases; unmatched bases: 8. The CDR3 sequence is 16 residues long.

This clone was seen only a few times. The chain employs TRBV27 and TRBJ2-7; no clear D. CDR3 size: 13 residues. Trimming shortened V by 4 bases and J by 0 bases, and 7 bases separated the two germline ends. The germline V gene encodes CDR1 MNHEY and CDR2 SMNVEV (reference sequence). The CDR3 loop is CASSSRHSYEQYF. In nucleotides, the CDR3 is TGTGCCAGCAGTTCTCGACACTCCTACGAGCAGTACTTC.

The table lists this clone with a few counts. The sample has other DNA sequences that encode this CDR3 too. The CDR3 region has the DNA TGCAGCGTTGAACTGACAGACTACGAGCAGTACTTC. Amino acid sequence: CSVELTDYEQYF. The chain employs TRBV29-1 and TRBJ2-7; possibly TRBD1 for D (5 bases). The CDR3 covers 12 residues. Germline loops: CDR1 SQVTM, CDR2 ANQGSEA. Trimming took off 2 bases at V and 3 bases at J, with 8 bases between the two ends.

This clone was seen a single time. This sequence joins TRBV7-2 and TRBJ2-1, with TRBD2 identical over 8 bases. The J segment lost 5 bases and the V segment lost 3 bases, leaving 9 bases of the junction unmatched. Germline assignment: CDR1 SGHTA and CDR2 FQGNSA. This CDR3 has 16 residues. The CDR3 region is CASSLTGGHRDNEQFF. The CDR3 DNA sequence: TGTGCCAGCAGCTTGACGGGGGGGCATAGGGACAATGAGCAGTTCTTC.

This clone appeared a single time. The gene calls are TRBV27 and TRBJ2-1; 11 bases fit TRBD2. This CDR3 contains 15 residues. The junction had 4 bases not matched to a gene; V was cut back by 5 bases and J by 4 bases. The germline V gene has CDR1 MNHEY and CDR2 SMNVEV (reference sequence). In DNA, the CDR3 is TGTGCCAGCAGTCCCGGGACTAGCGGATACAATGAGCAGTTCTTC. Residues: CASSPGTSGYNEQFF.

V is TRBV19 and J is TRBJ2-2; 12 bases align to TRBD2. The length of the CDR3 is 15 residues. Unmatched junction bases numbered 3, after V lost 7 bases and J lost 3 bases. Germline V gene data show CDR1 as LNHDA and CDR2 as SQIVND (reference sequence). The DNA of the CDR3 is TGTGCCAGTAACGGACTAGCGGGACACACCGGGGAGCTGTTTTTT. Protein: CASNGLAGHTGELFF.

The V and J genes are TRBV27 and TRBJ1-2, with D unresolved. This CDR3 region has 12 residues. Germline-derived CDR1 and CDR2 are MNHEY and SMNVEV (reference sequence). The V and J ends lost 7 bases and 7 bases respectively, with 13 bases between them. The CDR3 bases are TGTGCCAGCACCTCGGGGAAGCTTGGCTACACCTTC. This encodes CASTSGKLGYTF.

The chain carries TRBV4-1 and TRBJ1-2; TRBD1 is a possible D gene (6 bases). This CDR3 spans 16 amino acids. V lost 2 bases, J lost 4 bases, and 17 bases lay in between. CDR1 and CDR2 from the germline V gene are MGHRA and YSYEKL. The CDR3 bases are TGCGCCAGCAGCCAAACTGGACTCGGGACACCCTATGGCTACACCTTC. This gives the protein CASSQTGLGTPYGYTF.

V and J are TRBV7-2 and TRBJ1-5; the match to TRBD1 covers 7 bases. The V gene's germline CDR1 is SGHTA and CDR2 FQGNSA. V dropped 5 bases and J dropped 4; count of bases not matched to a gene: 8. The CDR3 runs 15 residues. The CDR3 protein is CASSRLTTGNQPQHF. CDR3 nucleotide sequence: TGTGCCAGCAGCCGCTTGACGACAGGGAATCAGCCCCAGCATTTT.

The V gene is TRBV11-2, the J gene TRBJ2-7, with 8 bases that match TRBD2. Germline CDR1 and CDR2: SGHAT and FQNNGV. This CDR3 has 16 residues. J lost 1 base, V lost 6 bases, and 11 bases had no gene match. This chain's CDR3 is CASRKTGTSPSYEQYF. The CDR3 nucleotides read TGTGCCAGCAGGAAGACCGGGACTAGTCCTTCCTACGAGCAGTACTTC.

The chain links TRBV3-1 (or the pseudogene TRBV3-2) to TRBJ2-4, with D perhaps matching TRBD1 (5 bases). Trimming removed 4 bases from V and 1 base from J, with 17 bases in between. Germline V CDR1 and CDR2: LGHDT, YNNKEL (reference sequence). This CDR3 is 17 amino acids long. CDR3 amino acids: CASSPRGPMGAKNIQYF. The CDR3 nucleotides read TGTGCCAGCAGCCCAAGGGGCCCGATGGGGGCCAAAAACATTCAGTACTTC.

The chain employs TRBV6-2 or TRBV6-3 and TRBJ1-5; possible D gene TRBD1, 5 bases. Per germline, CDR1 MNHEY and CDR2 SVGEGT. This CDR3 region has 15 residues. With 1 base removed from V and 5 bases from J, the gap between germline ends came to 12 bases. CDR3 sequence (DNA): TGTGCCAGCAGTTACTGGCAGGGAGGGGATCAGCCCCAGCATTTT. It translates to CASSYWQGGDQPQHF.

The genes are TRBV5-5 and TRBJ2-6; D remains unclear. V shed 2 bases and J shed 2 bases, with 11 bases lying between them. From germline, CDR1 is SGHKS and CDR2 YYEKEE (reference sequence). The CDR3 sequence is 16 residues long. CDR3 nucleotides: TGTGCCAGCAGCTTTGGCCTTTTGACTGGGGCCAACGTCCTGACTTTC. Translating gives CASSFGLLTGANVLTF.

This clone has just one count. The chain is built from TRBV3-1 (or the pseudogene TRBV3-2) and TRBJ1-2; D unresolved. Trimming pared 2 bases from V and 4 bases from J, leaving 8 bases between. In germline, CDR1 is LGHDT, CDR2 YNNKEL (reference sequence). The CDR3 is 13 amino acids. The CDR3 loop is CASSQNEIYGYTF. DNA of the CDR3: TGTGCCAGCAGCCAAAACGAGATCTATGGCTACACCTTC.

The J gene is TRBJ1-1, the V gene TRBV7-9; the D is unclear. Germline V gene sequence: CDR1 SEHNR, CDR2 FQNEAQ (reference sequence). The V gene lost 2 bases and the J gene lost 6 bases, with 7 bases spanning the gap. The CDR3 contains 12 residues. CDR3 sequence: CASSLSSAEAFF. The CDR3 coding sequence is TGTGCCAGCAGCTTAAGCAGCGCTGAAGCTTTCTTT.

The chain carries TRBV18 and TRBJ1-1; 7 nucleotides align to TRBD1. Unmatched junction bases numbered 8, after V lost 3 bases and J lost 1 base. Germline V gene sequence: CDR1 KGHSH, CDR2 LQKENI. The CDR3 extends over 16 amino acids. CDR3 in DNA: TGTGCCAGCTCACCCCCCTATGGGACAGCGAACACTGAAGCTTTCTTT. It yields the protein CASSPPYGTANTEAFF.

The table lists this clone with a few counts. The chain has TRBV6-6 and TRBJ1-6, with D possibly matching TRBD1 (6 bases). The CDR3 has 13 residues. Germline CDR1 and CDR2: MNHNY and SVGAGI (reference sequence). V was clipped by 6 bases and J by 5 bases, with 8 bases between them. For the CDR3, the DNA is TGTGCCAGCAGAAGGACAGATAATTCACCCCTCCACTTT. Protein: CASRRTDNSPLHF.

This clone was counted a few times. The chain links TRBV6-5 to TRBJ1-1; D may be TRBD1 (5 bases). Trimming stripped 7 bases from V and 9 bases from J, with 15 bases between. From germline, CDR1 is MNHEY and CDR2 SVGAGI. The CDR3 covers 12 residues. CDR3 sequence: CASTPGLGKAFF. The CDR3 bases are TGTGCCAGCACCCCGGGACTGGGGAAAGCTTTCTTT.

V usage is TRBV7-2 and J usage is TRBJ2-7, with 8 bases aligning to TRBD1. Germline loops: CDR1 SGHTA, CDR2 FQGNSA. The CDR3 length is 14 residues. After removal of 5 bases from V and 3 bases from J, the junction contained 6 bases not matched to a gene. Written as DNA, the CDR3 is TGTGCCAGCAGCATAGGACAGGGCGTCTACGAGCAGTACTTC. This sequence encodes CASSIGQGVYEQYF. Variable domain in full (rest from reference TRBV7-2 and TRBJ2-7): GAGVSQSPSNKVTEKGKDVELRCDPISGHTALYWYRQSLGQGLEFLIYFQGNSAPDKSGLPSDRFSAERTGGSVSTLTIQRTQQEDSAVYLCASSIGQGVYEQYFGPGTRLTVT.

This rearrangement joins TRBV7-9 to TRBJ1-5, with 7 bases lining up with TRBD1. Germline CDR1 SEHNR, CDR2 FQNEAQ (reference sequence). The CDR3 is made up of 15 amino acids. V trimming: 5 bases; J trimming: 2 bases; junction bases outside the gene matches: 6. CDR3 in amino acids: CASSPTGIGNQPQHF. The CDR3 DNA reads TGTGCCAGCAGCCCGACAGGGATCGGCAATCAGCCCCAGCATTTT. Drawing the rest from reference TRBV7-9 and TRBJ1-5, the complete variable domain is DTGVSQNPRHKITKRGQNVTFRCDPISEHNRLYWYRQTLGQGPEFLTYFQNEAQLEKSRLLSDRFSAERPKGSFSTLEIQRTEQGDSAMYLCASSPTGIGNQPQHFGDGTRLSIL.